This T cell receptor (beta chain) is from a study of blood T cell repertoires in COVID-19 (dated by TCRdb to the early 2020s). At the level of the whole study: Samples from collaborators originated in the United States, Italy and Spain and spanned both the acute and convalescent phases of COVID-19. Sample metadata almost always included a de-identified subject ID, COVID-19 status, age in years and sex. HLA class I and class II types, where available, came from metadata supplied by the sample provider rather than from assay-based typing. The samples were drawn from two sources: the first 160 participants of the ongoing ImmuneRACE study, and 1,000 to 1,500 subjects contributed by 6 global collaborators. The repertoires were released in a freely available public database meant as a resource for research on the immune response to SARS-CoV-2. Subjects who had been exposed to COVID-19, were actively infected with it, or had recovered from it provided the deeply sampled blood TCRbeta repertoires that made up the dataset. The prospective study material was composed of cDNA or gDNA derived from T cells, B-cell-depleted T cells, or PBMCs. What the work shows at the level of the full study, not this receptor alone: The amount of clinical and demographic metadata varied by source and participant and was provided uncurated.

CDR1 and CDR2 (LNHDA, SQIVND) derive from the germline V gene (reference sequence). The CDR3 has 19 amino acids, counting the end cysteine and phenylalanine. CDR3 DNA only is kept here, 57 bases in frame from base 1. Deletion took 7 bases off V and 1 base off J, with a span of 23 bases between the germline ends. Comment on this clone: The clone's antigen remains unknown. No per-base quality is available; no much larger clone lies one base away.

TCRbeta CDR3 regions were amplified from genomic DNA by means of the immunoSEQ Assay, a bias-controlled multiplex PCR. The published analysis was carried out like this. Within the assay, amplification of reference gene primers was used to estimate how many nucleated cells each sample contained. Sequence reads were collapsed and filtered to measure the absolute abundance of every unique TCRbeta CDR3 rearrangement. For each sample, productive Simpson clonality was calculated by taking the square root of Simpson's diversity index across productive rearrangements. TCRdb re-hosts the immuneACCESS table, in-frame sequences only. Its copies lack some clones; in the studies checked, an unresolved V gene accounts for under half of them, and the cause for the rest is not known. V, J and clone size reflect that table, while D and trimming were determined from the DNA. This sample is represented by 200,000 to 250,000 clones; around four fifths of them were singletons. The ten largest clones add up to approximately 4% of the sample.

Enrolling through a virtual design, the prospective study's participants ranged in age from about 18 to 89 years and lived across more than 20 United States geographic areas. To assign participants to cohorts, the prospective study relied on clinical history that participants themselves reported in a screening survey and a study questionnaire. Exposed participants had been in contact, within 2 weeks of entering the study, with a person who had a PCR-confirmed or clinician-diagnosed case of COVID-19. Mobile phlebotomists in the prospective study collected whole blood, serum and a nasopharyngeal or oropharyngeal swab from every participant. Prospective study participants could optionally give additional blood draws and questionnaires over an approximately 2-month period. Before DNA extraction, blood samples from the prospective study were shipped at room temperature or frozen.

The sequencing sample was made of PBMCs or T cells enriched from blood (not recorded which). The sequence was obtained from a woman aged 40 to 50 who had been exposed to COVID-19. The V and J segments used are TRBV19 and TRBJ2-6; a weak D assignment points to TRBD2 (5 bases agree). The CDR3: CASTTLGGRTLSGANVLTF. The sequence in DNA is TGTGCCAGTACCACCCTCGGAGGAAGAACATTATCTGGGGCCAACGTCCTGACTTTC.